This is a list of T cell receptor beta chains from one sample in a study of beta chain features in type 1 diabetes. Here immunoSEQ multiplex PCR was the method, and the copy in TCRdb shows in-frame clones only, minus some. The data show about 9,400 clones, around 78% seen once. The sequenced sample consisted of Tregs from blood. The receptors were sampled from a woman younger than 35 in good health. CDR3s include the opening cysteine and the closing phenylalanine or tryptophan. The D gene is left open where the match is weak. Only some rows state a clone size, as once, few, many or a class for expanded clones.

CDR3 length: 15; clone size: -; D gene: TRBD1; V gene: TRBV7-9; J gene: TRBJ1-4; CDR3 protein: CASSFQGAANEKLFF; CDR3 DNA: TGTGCCAGCAGCTTCCAGGGGGCGGCTAATGAAAAACTGTTTTTT
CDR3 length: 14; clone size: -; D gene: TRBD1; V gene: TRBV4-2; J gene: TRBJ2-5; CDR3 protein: CASSPGQVKETQYF; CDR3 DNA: TGTGCCAGCAGCCCGGGACAGGTAAAGGAGACCCAGTACTTC
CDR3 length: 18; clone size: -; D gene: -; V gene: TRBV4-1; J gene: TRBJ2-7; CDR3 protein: CASSQDKGTAGRGYEQYF; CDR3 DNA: TGCGCCAGCAGCCAAGATAAGGGTACAGCGGGTCGGGGCTACGAGCAGTACTTC
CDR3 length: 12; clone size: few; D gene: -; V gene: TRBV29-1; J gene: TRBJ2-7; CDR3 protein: CSVGHVPYEQYF; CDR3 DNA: TGCAGCGTTGGGCACGTCCCCTACGAGCAGTACTTC
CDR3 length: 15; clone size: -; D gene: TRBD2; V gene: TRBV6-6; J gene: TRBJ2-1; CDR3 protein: CASSPSGSSYNEQFF; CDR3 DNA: TGTGCCAGCAGTCCCAGCGGGAGCTCCTACAATGAGCAGTTCTTC
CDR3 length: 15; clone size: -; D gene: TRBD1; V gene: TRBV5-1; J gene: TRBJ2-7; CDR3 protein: CASSLGLDRSYEQYF; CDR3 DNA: TGCGCCAGCAGCTTGGGGTTGGACAGGAGCTACGAGCAGTACTTC
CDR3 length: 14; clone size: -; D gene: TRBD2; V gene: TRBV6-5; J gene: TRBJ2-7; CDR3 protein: CASRRRLAVYEQYF; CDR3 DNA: TGTGCCAGCAGGCGAAGACTAGCGGTCTACGAGCAGTACTTC
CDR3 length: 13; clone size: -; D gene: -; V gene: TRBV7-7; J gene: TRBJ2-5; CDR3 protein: CASSLAAGGTQYF; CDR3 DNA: TGTGCTAGCAGCTTAGCTGCCGGGGGGACCCAGTACTTC
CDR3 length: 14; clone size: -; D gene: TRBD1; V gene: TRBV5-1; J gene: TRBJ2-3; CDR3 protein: CASKGQGATDTQYF; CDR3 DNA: TGCGCCAGCAAGGGACAGGGAGCCACAGATACGCAGTATTTT
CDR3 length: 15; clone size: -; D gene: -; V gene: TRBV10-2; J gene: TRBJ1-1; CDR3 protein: CASGYVAAGNTEAFF; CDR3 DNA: TGCGCCAGCGGGTATGTGGCAGCAGGGAACACTGAAGCTTTCTTT
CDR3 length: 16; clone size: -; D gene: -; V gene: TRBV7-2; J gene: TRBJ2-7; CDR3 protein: CASSLNPGFKGYEQYF; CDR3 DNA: TGTGCCAGCAGCTTAAACCCGGGATTTAAGGGCTACGAGCAGTACTTC
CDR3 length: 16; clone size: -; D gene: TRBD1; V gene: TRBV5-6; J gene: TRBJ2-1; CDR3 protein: CASSFSLGTVDNEQFF; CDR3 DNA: TGTGCCAGCAGCTTCAGTTTAGGGACAGTAGACAATGAGCAGTTCTTC
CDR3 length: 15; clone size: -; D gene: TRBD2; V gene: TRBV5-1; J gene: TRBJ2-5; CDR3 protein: CASSTGLAGGETQYF; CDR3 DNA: TGCGCCAGCAGCACGGGACTAGCGGGGGGTGAGACCCAGTACTTC
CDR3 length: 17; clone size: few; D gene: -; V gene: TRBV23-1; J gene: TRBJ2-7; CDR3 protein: CASSQPNGQTVGYEQYF; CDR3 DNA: TGCGCCAGCAGTCAACCAAACGGACAGACAGTGGGTTACGAGCAGTACTTC
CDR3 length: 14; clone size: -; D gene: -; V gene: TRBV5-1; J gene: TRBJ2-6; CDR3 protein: CASRGASGANVLTF; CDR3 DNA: TGCGCCAGCAGGGGGGCCTCTGGGGCCAACGTCCTGACTTTC
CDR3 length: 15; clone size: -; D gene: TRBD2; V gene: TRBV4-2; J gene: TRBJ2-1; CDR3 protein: CASSRAGTSGDEQFF; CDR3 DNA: TGTGCCAGCAGCCGAGCCGGGACTAGCGGGGATGAGCAGTTCTTC
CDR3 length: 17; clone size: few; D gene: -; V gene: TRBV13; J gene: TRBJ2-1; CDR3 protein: CASSINRALGVYNEQFF; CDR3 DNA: TGTGCCAGCAGCATAAACAGGGCGTTGGGGGTCTACAATGAGCAGTTCTTC
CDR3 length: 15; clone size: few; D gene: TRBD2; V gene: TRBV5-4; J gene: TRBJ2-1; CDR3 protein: CASSLVAGGRNEQFF; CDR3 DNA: TGTGCCAGCAGCTTGGTAGCGGGAGGTCGGAATGAGCAGTTCTTC
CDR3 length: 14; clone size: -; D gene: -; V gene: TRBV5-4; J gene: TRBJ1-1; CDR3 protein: CASSLDRPNTEAFF; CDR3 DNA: TGTGCCAGCAGCTTGGACAGGCCGAACACTGAAGCTTTCTTT
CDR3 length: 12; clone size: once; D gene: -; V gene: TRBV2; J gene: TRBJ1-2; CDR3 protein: CASREGRNGYTF; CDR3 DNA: TGTGCCAGCAGGGAGGGTAGAAATGGCTACACCTTC
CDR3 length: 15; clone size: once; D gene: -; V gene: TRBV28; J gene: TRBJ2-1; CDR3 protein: CASIRGTRGNNEQFF; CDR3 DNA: TGTGCCAGCATCAGGGGGACTAGGGGTAACAATGAGCAGTTCTTC
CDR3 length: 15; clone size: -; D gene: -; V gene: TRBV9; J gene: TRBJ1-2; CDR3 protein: CASRAGGTLNYGYTF; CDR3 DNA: TGTGCCAGCAGGGCAGGAGGAACCCTTAACTATGGCTACACCTTC
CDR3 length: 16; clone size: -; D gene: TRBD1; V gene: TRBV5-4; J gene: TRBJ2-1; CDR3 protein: CASSRGQGSSYNEQFF; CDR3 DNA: TGTGCCAGCAGTCGCGGACAGGGCAGCTCCTACAATGAGCAGTTCTTC
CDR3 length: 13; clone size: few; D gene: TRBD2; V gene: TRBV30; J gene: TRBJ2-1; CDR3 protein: CAWSRAGAREQFF; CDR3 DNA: TGTGCCTGGAGTAGGGCGGGAGCTAGGGAGCAGTTCTTC
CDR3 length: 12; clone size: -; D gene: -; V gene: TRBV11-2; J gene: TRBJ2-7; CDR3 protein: CASSLGDYEQYF; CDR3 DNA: TGTGCCAGCAGCTTAGGAGACTACGAGCAGTACTTC
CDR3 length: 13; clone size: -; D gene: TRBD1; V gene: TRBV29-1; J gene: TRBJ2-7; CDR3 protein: CSARQGSVYEQYF; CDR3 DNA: TGCAGCGCCCGACAGGGTAGTGTCTACGAGCAGTACTTC
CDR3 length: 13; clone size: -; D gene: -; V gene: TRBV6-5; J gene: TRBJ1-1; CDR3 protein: CASSRRENTEAFF; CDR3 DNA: TGTGCCAGCTCTAGGCGGGAGAACACTGAAGCTTTCTTT
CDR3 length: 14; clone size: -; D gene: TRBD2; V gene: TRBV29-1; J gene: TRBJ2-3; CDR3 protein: CSVDGLGGTDTQYF; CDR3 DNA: TGCAGCGTTGACGGACTAGGGGGCACAGATACGCAGTATTTT
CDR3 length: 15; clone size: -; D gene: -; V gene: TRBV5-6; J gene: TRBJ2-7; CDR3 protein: CASSLVGLHSYEQYF; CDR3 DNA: TGTGCCAGCAGCTTGGTGGGACTCCATTCCTACGAGCAGTACTTC
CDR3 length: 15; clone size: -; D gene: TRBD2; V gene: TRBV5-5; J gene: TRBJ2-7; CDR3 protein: CASSLEAGVSYEQYF; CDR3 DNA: TGTGCCAGCAGCTTGGAAGCGGGAGTCTCCTACGAGCAGTACTTC
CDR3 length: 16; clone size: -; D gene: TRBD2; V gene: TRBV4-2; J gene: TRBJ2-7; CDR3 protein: CASSQAVAGSSYEQYF; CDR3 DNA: TGTGCCAGCAGCCAAGCGGTAGCGGGGAGCTCCTACGAGCAGTACTTC
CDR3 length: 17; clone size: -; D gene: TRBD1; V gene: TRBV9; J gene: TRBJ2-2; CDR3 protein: CASSVGLQGARTGELFF; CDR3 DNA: TGTGCCAGCAGCGTCGGACTACAGGGGGCGCGGACCGGGGAGCTGTTTTTT
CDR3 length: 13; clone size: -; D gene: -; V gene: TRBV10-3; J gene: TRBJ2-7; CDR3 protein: CAIKGMGHYEQYF; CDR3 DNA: TGTGCCATCAAGGGGATGGGGCATTACGAGCAGTACTTC
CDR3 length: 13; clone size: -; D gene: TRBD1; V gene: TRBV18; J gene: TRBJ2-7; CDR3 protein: CASSPGQSYEQYF; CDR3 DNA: TGTGCCAGCTCACCGGGACAGTCCTACGAGCAGTACTTC
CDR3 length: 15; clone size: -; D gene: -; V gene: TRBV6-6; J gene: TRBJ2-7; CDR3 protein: CASSYSGIRSYEQYF; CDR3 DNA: TGTGCCAGCAGTTACTCGGGCATCCGCTCCTACGAGCAGTACTTC
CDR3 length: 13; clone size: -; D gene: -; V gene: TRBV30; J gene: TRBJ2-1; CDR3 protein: CAWSRSGTSREFF; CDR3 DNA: TGTGCCTGGAGTCGGTCCGGTACGTCGAGGGAGTTCTTC